The 18 T cell receptor beta chains below all came from one sample that was sequenced in a study of PD-L1 blockade in urothelial cancer. Using immunoSEQ multiplex PCR, the repertoire was profiled, and TCRdb retains in-frame clones only, with some absent. The table records fewer than 45,000 clones, roughly 84% of them present only once. Time point specified: pretreatment peripheral blood. This sample comprised PBMCs, obtained around atezolizumab (anti-PD-L1) treatment. The receptors here all came from a donor older than 35 with urothelial cancer.

This chain uses TRBV7-6 with TRBJ2-2; unclear D gene. The CDR3 contains 13 residues. Trimming shortened V by 6 bases and J by 6 bases, and 11 bases separated the two germline ends. Germline V gene lookup returns CDR1 SGHVS and CDR2 FNYEAQ. The CDR3 DNA sequence: TGTGCCAGCAGTGGTGCGTTTCCCGGGGAGCTGTTTTTT. Translation gives CASSGAFPGELFF.

The chain has TRBV4-3 and TRBJ2-1, with 8 bases fitting TRBD1. Germline V gene sequence: CDR1 LGHNA, CDR2 YSLEER. The CDR3 contains 16 residues. The trim removed 4 bases at V and 0 bases at J, leaving 5 bases unmatched. CDR3 coding DNA: TGCGCCAGCAGCCTCGACAGGGGACCCTCCTACAATGAGCAGTTCTTC. Translated: CASSLDRGPSYNEQFF.

The chain carries TRBV29-1 and TRBJ2-4; D may be TRBD2 (5 bases). The germline gives CDR1 SQVTM, CDR2 ANQGSEA. The CDR3 totals 13 residues. Trimming removed 4 bases at V and 1 base at J, with 8 bases between. The DNA of the CDR3 is TGCAGCGTTGCCCCTAGCGCCAAAAACATTCAGTACTTC. Amino acid sequence: CSVAPSAKNIQYF. The full variable domain, with the rest looked up from reference TRBV29-1 and TRBJ2-4, is SAVISQKPSRDICQRGTSLTIQCQVDSQVTMMFWYRQQPGQSLTLIATANQGSEATYESGFVIDKFPISRPNLTFSTLTVSNMSPEDSSIYLCSVAPSAKNIQYFGAGTRLSVL.

The J gene is TRBJ2-7, the V gene TRBV7-2; the match to TRBD2 covers 7 bases. V was pared by 1 base and J by 1 base, with 4 bases of the junction left unmatched. The CDR3 runs to 15 residues. Germline V gene data show CDR1 as SGHTA and CDR2 as FQGNSA. The CDR3 nucleotides read TGTGCCAGCAGCTTAGGCGCTAGCGGATCCTACGAGCAGTACTTC. Protein sequence: CASSLGASGSYEQYF.

The rearrangement uses TRBV13 and TRBJ1-2; 8 bases match TRBD1. V lost 1 base to trimming and J lost 7 bases; unmatched junction nucleotides: 8. Germline V gene data show CDR1 as PRHDT and CDR2 as FYEKMQ (reference sequence). CDR3 length: 15 amino acids. CDR3 coding DNA: TGTGCCAGCAGCTTAGTGGGGACAGGTGCGCGTGGCTACACCTTC. Translating it yields CASSLVGTGARGYTF.

This clone was seen only a few times. The chain couples TRBV29-1 to TRBJ1-1; D not resolved. CDR3 size: 11 residues. V was cut by 7 bases and J by 0 bases, with 6 bases left in between. Germline assignment: CDR1 SQVTM and CDR2 ANQGSEA. CDR3 nucleotides: TGCAGCGGTGACATGAACACTGAAGCTTTCTTT. Amino acids: CSGDMNTEAFF.

In DNA form, the CDR3 reads TGTGCCAGCAGCAAACCCCAACTGCGGACTGAAGCTTTCTTT. Amino acids: CASSKPQLRTEAFF. The chain joins TRBV21-1 to TRBJ1-1. TRBV21-1 is a recognized pseudogene. The CDR3 contains 14 residues.

This clone was observed a single time. The V and J genes are TRBV5-1 and TRBJ1-5; a weak D match, TRBD1 (6 bases). V was shortened by 7 bases and J by 4 bases, with 15 bases between the two germline ends. CDR1 is SGHRS, CDR2 YFSETQ, per germline. CDR3 size: 14 residues. The CDR3 nucleotides read TGCGCCAGCGGACCCCGGGACACAAATCAGCCCCAGCATTTT. This codes for CASGPRDTNQPQHF. Variable domain in full (rest from reference TRBV5-1 and TRBJ1-5): KAGVTQTPRYLIKTRGQQVTLSCSPISGHRSVSWYQQTPGQGLQFLFEYFSETQRNKGNFPGRFSGRQFSNSRSEMNVSTLELGDSALYLCASGPRDTNQPQHFGDGTRLSIL.

This clone came up once. The chain uses TRBV5-1 and TRBJ1-1, with TRBD1 matching 8 bases. V gave up 6 bases and J gave up 1 base; unmatched junction bases: 11. CDR3 length: 16 amino acids. Germline-derived CDR1 and CDR2 are SGHRS and YFSETQ. This chain's CDR3 is CASKLYPGQGNTEAFF. DNA for the CDR3: TGCGCCAGCAAACTATACCCCGGACAGGGGAACACTGAAGCTTTCTTT. The complete variable domain, with remaining parts taken from reference TRBV5-1 and TRBJ1-1, reads KAGVTQTPRYLIKTRGQQVTLSCSPISGHRSVSWYQQTPGQGLQFLFEYFSETQRNKGNFPGRFSGRQFSNSRSEMNVSTLELGDSALYLCASKLYPGQGNTEAFFGQGTRLTVV.

The chain combines TRBV29-1 with TRBJ1-1; possibly TRBD1 for D (5 bases). V lost 6 bases, J lost 5 bases, and 16 bases lay in between. The germline V gene has CDR1 SQVTM and CDR2 ANQGSEA. CDR3 length equals 13 residues. DNA of the CDR3: TGCAGCGTGGAACAGGTCCGGGGGACTGAAGCTTTCTTT. It codes for CSVEQVRGTEAFF.

The chain uses TRBV5-4 and TRBJ1-2; unclear D gene. The CDR3 runs to 16 residues. Germline loops: CDR1 SGHNT, CDR2 YYREEE (reference sequence). Trimming left V 2 bases short and J 4 bases short, with 18 bases between. CDR3 bases: TGTGCCAGCAGCTTTGGGAGACCCTCCGCGGGCTATGGCTACACCTTC. Translated: CASSFGRPSAGYGYTF.

The rearrangement joins TRBV7-3 to TRBJ2-3; D possibly corresponds to TRBD2 (5 bases). This CDR3 comprises 15 residues. CDR1 and CDR2 (germline): SGHTA, FQGTGA. Trimming took off 5 bases at V and 0 bases at J, with 12 bases between the two ends. The chain's CDR3 is CASSQRAGSTDTQYF. DNA of the CDR3: TGTGCCAGCAGCCAAAGGGCGGGCAGCACAGATACGCAGTATTTT.

V usage is TRBV9 and J usage is TRBJ1-4, with a possible D match to TRBD1 (5 bases). The CDR3 consists of 14 residues. The germline gives CDR1 SGDLS, CDR2 YYNGEE. V was cut by 2 bases and J by 1 base, with 6 bases left in between. CDR3: CASSVQGTNEKLFF. The CDR3 bases are TGTGCCAGCAGCGTTCAGGGAACTAATGAAAAACTGTTTTTT.

The chain has TRBV27 and TRBJ2-5; perhaps TRBD2 as D (5 bases). V dropped 0 bases and J dropped 7 bases, with 9 bases sitting between them. Germline V gene data show CDR1 as MNHEY and CDR2 as SMNVEV (reference sequence). The CDR3 spans 13 residues. CDR3 DNA: TGTGCCAGCAGTTTATCCCCCCGGGGGACCCAGTACTTC. This translates into CASSLSPRGTQYF.

The rearrangement uses TRBV7-6 and TRBJ1-5, with TRBD1 matching over 7 bases. The V gene end was trimmed by 7 bases and the J gene end by 0 bases; junction bases not matched to a gene: 9. This CDR3 is built from 16 residues. Germline-derived CDR1 and CDR2 are SGHVS and FNYEAQ. The CDR3 DNA is TGTGCCAGCACCCACGGACAGGCTGATAGCAATCAGCCCCAGCATTTT. It codes for CASTHGQADSNQPQHF.

CDR3 bases: TGTGCCAGCAGGGGCACGACCAATCAGCCCCAGCATTTT. It is translated as CASRGTTNQPQHF. This chain uses TRBV25-1 with TRBJ1-5; the D is unclear. Germline CDR1 is MGHDK and CDR2 is SYGVNS. The CDR3 length is 13 residues. Trimming took 6 bases from V and 3 from J, leaving 9 bases between them.

The CDR3 is CASSMGRGGSQPQHF. The CDR3 DNA reads as TGTGCCAGTAGTATGGGGAGGGGAGGGAGTCAGCCCCAGCATTTT. This chain connects TRBV19 to TRBJ1-5; D perhaps matches TRBD1 (5 bases). Germline V gene sequence: CDR1 LNHDA, CDR2 SQIVND (reference sequence). The V gene lost 3 bases and the J gene lost 6 bases, with 15 bases spanning the gap. CDR3 size: 15 residues.

The V and J genes are TRBV30 and TRBJ2-1; 9 bases align to TRBD2. Germline assignment: CDR1 GTSNPN and CDR2 SVGIG (reference sequence). This CDR3 is built from 15 residues. The V segment lost 3 bases and the J segment 1 base; nucleotides outside the gene matches: 4. In DNA, the CDR3 is TGTGCCTGGAGGGGGCGGGAGGGGTCCTACAATGAGCAGTTCTTC. It is translated as CAWRGREGSYNEQFF.